These T cell receptor beta chains were read from a single sample in a study of blood T cells in healthy people across ages. TCRdb re-derived calls from the 5' RACE reads in MiXCR, one entry per CDR3 protein. Seen here are 1.4 million to 1.5 million distinct CDR3 sequences, 42% observed once, and the top ten hold roughly 7.7%. Sequences were obtained from blood. Source of these receptors: a woman between 18 and 29 years old in good health. CDR3s include the opening cysteine and the closing phenylalanine or tryptophan. A D gene is named only where the DNA matches it firmly. Clone size is stated in some rows and not others, as once, few, many or a class when expanded.

CDR3aa	CDR3nt	v_gene	d_gene	j_gene	abundance
CASSYQGHGSYEQYF	TGTGCCAGCAGTTACCAGGGACACGGTTCCTACGAGCAGTACTTC	TRBV6-5	NA	TRBJ2-7	NA
CASSLGPGQSNQPQHF	TGCGCCAGCAGCTTGGGTCCAGGGCAGAGCAATCAGCCCCAGCATTTT	TRBV5-1	NA	TRBJ1-5	NA
CSASPGAGGPQPQHF	TGCAGTGCATCCCCCGGGGCGGGGGGCCCTCAGCCCCAGCATTTT	TRBV20-1	NA	TRBJ1-5	few
CASSYGAYSNQPQHF	TGTGCCAGCAGTTATGGGGCTTATAGCAATCAGCCCCAGCATTTT	TRBV6-2/TRBV6-3	NA	TRBJ1-5	few
CASSQQGDWDIQYF	TGTGCCAGCAGTCAACAGGGTGATTGGGACATTCAGTACTTC	TRBV28	NA	TRBJ2-4	NA
CASRDPSGSIYEQYF	TGTGCCAGCAGAGATCCTAGCGGGAGTATCTACGAGCAGTACTTC	TRBV12-3/TRBV12-4	TRBD2	TRBJ2-7	few
CATSRDRGGRSSYNEQFF	TGTGCCACCAGCAGAGATCGTGGCGGGAGGAGCTCCTACAATGAGCAGTTCTTC	TRBV15	TRBD2	TRBJ2-1	once
CASSVGDRVTGGYTF	TGTGCCAGCAGTGTAGGGGACAGGGTGACTGGTGGCTACACCTTC	TRBV9	TRBD1	TRBJ1-2	few
CASSGSDAENIQYF	TGTGCCAGCAGTGGCTCTGACGCCGAAAACATTCAGTACTTC	TRBV12-3/TRBV12-4	NA	TRBJ2-4	NA
CASSQEEWTIIDGYTF	TGCGCCAGCAGCCAAGAAGAATGGACAATAATAGATGGCTACACCTTC	TRBV4-1	NA	TRBJ1-2	NA
CASSLVRSADYEQYF	TGCGCCAGCAGCTTGGTTCGCTCGGCGGATTATGAGCAGTACTTC	TRBV5-1	NA	TRBJ2-5	NA
CSASYRRTLINYGYTF	TGCAGTGCTAGTTATCGCAGAACTCTAATTAACTATGGCTACACCTTC	TRBV20-1	NA	TRBJ1-2	NA
CASSSLYRGLGEQFF	TGTGCCAGCAGTTCCTTATACAGGGGGCTGGGTGAGCAGTTCTTC	TRBV28	TRBD1	TRBJ2-1	few
CASHQTQSSYNEQFF	TGCGCCAGCCATCAGACTCAAAGCTCCTACAATGAGCAGTTCTTC	TRBV4-1	NA	TRBJ2-1	few
CASSLGTGVNEQYF	TGTGCCAGCAGTTTAGGGACAGGGGTCAACGAGCAGTACTTC	TRBV7-9	TRBD1	TRBJ2-7	many
CTSSSQRGLTDTQYF	TGTACCAGCAGTTCGCAGCGGGGGCTCACAGATACGCAGTATTTT	TRBV12-3/TRBV12-4	TRBD2	TRBJ2-3	NA
CASSFRGSVYEQYF	TGTGCCAGCAGTTTCCGGGGGAGTGTGTACGAGCAGTACTTC	TRBV12-3/TRBV12-4	NA	TRBJ2-7	NA
CAISGPWDGNIQYF	TGTGCCATCAGTGGCCCCTGGGACGGAAACATTCAGTACTTC	TRBV10-3	NA	TRBJ2-4	NA
CASKYLGAPLHF	TGTGCCAGCAAGTACCTCGGGGCACCCCTCCACTTT	TRBV28	NA	TRBJ1-6	few
CSARGGSSGASYNEQFF	TGCAGTGCTAGAGGCGGGTCTAGCGGGGCGTCCTACAATGAGCAGTTCTTC	TRBV20-1	TRBD2	TRBJ2-1	NA
CASSQSPGKPGELFF	TGTGCCAGCAGCCAATCCCCGGGGAAACCCGGGGAGCTGTTTTTT	TRBV3-1	NA	TRBJ2-2	few
CASSLGQGFPYEQYF	TGTGCCAGCAGTTTAGGGCAGGGGTTTCCCTACGAGCAGTACTTC	TRBV12-3/TRBV12-4	NA	TRBJ2-7	NA
CASSSGSGGRTQYF	TGTGCCAGCAGTTCGGGGTCCGGGGGGCGGACCCAGTATTTT	TRBV7-7	NA	TRBJ2-3	NA
CASSQDLTSGANVLTF	TGTGCCAGCAGCCAAGATCTGACGTCTGGGGCCAACGTCCTGACTTTC	TRBV3-1	NA	TRBJ2-6	NA
CASSLARSGGYNEQFF	TGTGCCAGCAGCTTAGCGCGAAGCGGGGGGTACAATGAGCAGTTCTTC	TRBV7-6	TRBD2	TRBJ2-1	few
CASSLEGASGRYEQYF	TGTGCCAGCAGCTTAGAGGGTGCTAGCGGGAGATACGAGCAGTACTTC	TRBV7-2	TRBD2	TRBJ2-7	NA
CAISGTGNYGYTF	TGTGCCATCAGCGGGACAGGGAACTATGGCTACACCTTC	TRBV10-3	TRBD1	TRBJ1-2	few
CASSQGWANTGELFF	TGTGCCAGCAGCCAAGGGTGGGCGAACACCGGGGAGCTGTTTTTT	TRBV5-6	NA	TRBJ2-2	NA
CSARDSGSSNQPQHF	TGCAGTGCTAGAGATTCGGGATCTAGCAATCAGCCCCAGCATTTT	TRBV20-1	NA	TRBJ1-5	few
CASRLTGLERTQYF	TGTGCCAGCAGGCTGACGGGACTAGAGAGGACGCAGTACTTC	TRBV27	TRBD2	TRBJ2-5	NA
CASSEFAGGSTDTQYF	TGTGCCAGCAGTGAATTCGCGGGGGGGAGCACAGATACGCAGTATTTT	TRBV6-1	TRBD2	TRBJ2-3	NA
CASSQDRVTDEQFF	TGCGCCAGCAGCCAGGACAGGGTAACGGATGAGCAGTTCTTC	TRBV5-1	TRBD1	TRBJ2-1	few
CVIRETSSGETQYF	TGTGTCATCAGGGAGACTAGCTCGGGGGAGACCCAGTACTTC	TRBV10-3	TRBD2	TRBJ2-5	NA
CAWTTQGAPTYNSPLHF	TGTGCCTGGACGACTCAGGGGGCGCCGACCTATAATTCACCCCTCCACTTT	TRBV30	TRBD1	TRBJ1-6	few
CSVGPPTGGYEQYF	TGCAGCGTTGGCCCCCCGACAGGGGGCTACGAGCAGTACTTC	TRBV29-1	TRBD1	TRBJ2-7	few
CASSPWISYEQYF	TGTGCCAGCAGCCCCTGGATCTCCTACGAGCAGTACTTC	TRBV7-2	NA	TRBJ2-7	NA
CASKAGGKGGSYNEQFF	TGTGCCAGCAAGGCGGGAGGGAAAGGGGGCTCCTACAATGAGCAGTTCTTC	TRBV6-2/TRBV6-3	TRBD2	TRBJ2-1	NA
CASSVNSPGRSAFF	TGTGCCAGCAGCGTAAATTCTCCGGGACGTTCAGCTTTCTTT	TRBV11-2	NA	TRBJ1-1	NA
CASSPRKLGVALNTEAFF	TGTGCCAGCAGCCCCAGGAAGTTGGGGGTAGCATTAAACACTGAAGCTTTCTTT	TRBV6-1	NA	TRBJ1-1	NA
CASSQDSSRGSGNEQYF	TGCGCCAGCAGCCAAGATAGCAGTCGGGGAAGCGGGAATGAGCAGTACTTC	TRBV4-1	TRBD2	TRBJ2-5	NA
CASSGGAGEETQYF	TGTGCCAGCAGCGGGGGGGCAGGGGAAGAGACCCAGTACTTC	TRBV25-1	TRBD2	TRBJ2-5	NA
CSARDGGARGNEQFF	TGCAGTGCTAGAGATGGAGGGGCCCGTGGTAATGAGCAGTTCTTC	TRBV20-1	NA	TRBJ2-1	few
CSARLQGSSYNEQYF	TGCAGTGCTCGATTACAGGGCAGCTCCTACAATGAGCAGTACTTC	TRBV20-1	NA	TRBJ2-7	NA
CASSDRRIPKGYTF	TGTGCCAGCAGTGATCGTCGGATCCCGAAGGGCTACACCTTC	TRBV25-1	NA	TRBJ1-2	few